The 31 T cell receptor beta chains presented below share a single source sample, sequenced in a study of cytomegalovirus exposure and HLA in healthy donors (dated by TCRdb to 2017 to 2019). Libraries were made using the immunoSEQ multiplex PCR assay. Sourced from immuneACCESS, this table was stored by TCRdb with only in-frame sequences that have V and J called. A share of the clones is absent; for the studies checked, an unresolved V gene accounts for under half, and the remainder has no known explanation. The sample yields fewer than 400,000 clones; roughly 90% were counted once. The ten largest make up around 0.96% of the sample. Material: PBMCs. These receptors originate from a man aged 30-40 years in good health and CMV-seronegative.

The chain uses TRBV2 and TRBJ2-2, with 7 bases lining up with TRBD1. J gave up 5 bases and V 7 bases, and 7 bases lay outside the gene matches. This CDR3 region has 14 residues. CDR1 is SNHLY, CDR2 FYNNEI, per germline. CDR3 bases: TGTGCCAGCACACAGGGGCGATTAACCGGGGAGCTGTTTTTT. Residues: CASTQGRLTGELFF.

The chain combines TRBV27 with TRBJ2-3; possible D gene TRBD2, 5 bases. Germline CDR1 reads MNHEY; CDR2 reads SMNVEV (reference sequence). The CDR3 is 17 amino acids. Trimming left V 2 bases short and J 0 bases short, with 15 bases between. CDR3 bases: TGTGCCAGCAGTTTAGATTTGCTGCTAGCTAGCACAGATACGCAGTATTTT. It codes for CASSLDLLLASTDTQYF.

V and J are TRBV6-1 and TRBJ1-4; no firm D call. Germline V lookup: CDR1 MNHNS, CDR2 SASEGT. The V gene lost 8 bases and the J gene lost 0 bases, with 10 bases spanning the gap. This CDR3 spans 14 amino acids. DNA of the CDR3: TGTGCCAGCGTGAGGGCAGCAACTAATGAAAAACTGTTTTTT. It is translated as CASVRAATNEKLFF.

The chain couples TRBV5-6 to TRBJ2-1; 7 bases agree with TRBD1. Trimming took 5 bases from V and 8 from J; bases not matched to a gene: 10. Per the germline V gene, CDR1 is SGHDT and CDR2 is YYEEEE. The CDR3 covers 14 residues. DNA of the CDR3: TGTGCCAGCAGTCCAACAGGGGTCCCCTATGAGCAGTTCTTC. This encodes CASSPTGVPYEQFF.

The chain carries TRBV28 and TRBJ1-2, with a tentative D call TRBD1 (5 bases). The length of the CDR3 is 14 residues. Per germline, CDR1 MDHEN and CDR2 SYDVKM. The ends were cut back, 2 bases at V and 4 bases at J, with 11 bases in the middle. The chain's CDR3 is CASSLRGIGYGYTF. The CDR3 DNA reads as TGTGCCAGCAGTTTACGGGGGATTGGCTATGGCTACACCTTC.

V gene TRBV2 combines with J gene TRBJ1-1, with 10 nucleotides matching TRBD1. CDR3 length equals 15 residues. The germline V gene has CDR1 SNHLY and CDR2 FYNNEI. The trim removed 4 bases at V and 2 bases at J, leaving 4 bases unmatched. The CDR3 nucleotides read TGTGCCAGCAGTGGCGACAGGGGGCTCAACACTGAAGCTTTCTTT. It yields the protein CASSGDRGLNTEAFF.

J is TRBJ1-1 and V is TRBV5-4, with TRBD1 identical over 11 bases. The junction had 3 bases not matched to a gene; V was cut back by 2 bases and J by 3 bases. This CDR3 comprises 15 residues. Germline assignment: CDR1 SGHNT and CDR2 YYREEE (reference sequence). CDR3 in DNA: TGTGCCAGCAGCTTCGGGACAGGGGGTTACACTGAAGCTTTCTTT. It specifies CASSFGTGGYTEAFF.

The CDR3 region is CASSSTVGEQFF. CDR3 in DNA: TGTGCCAGCAGTTCGACAGTAGGTGAGCAGTTCTTC. The V call is TRBV7-9, the J call TRBJ2-1; maybe TRBD1 (5 bases). Germline V gene lookup returns CDR1 SEHNR and CDR2 FQNEAQ (reference sequence). The V end lost 6 bases, the J end lost 9 bases, and 12 bases lay between the germline ends. The CDR3 runs 12 residues.

J is TRBJ2-5 and V is TRBV19, with TRBD2 matching 8 bases. V was pared by 3 bases and J by 7 bases, with 7 bases of the junction left unmatched. This CDR3 is built from 14 residues. Germline V gene data show CDR1 as LNHDA and CDR2 as SQIVND (reference sequence). The CDR3 loop reads CASSIGGGPRTQYF. CDR3 sequence (DNA): TGTGCCAGTAGTATTGGCGGGGGGCCACGGACCCAGTACTTC.

CDR3 sequence: CASSTWSSGNTIYF. The CDR3 coding sequence is TGTGCCAGCAGCACCTGGAGTTCTGGAAACACCATATATTTT. The rearrangement joins TRBV5-4 to TRBJ1-3, with no clear D. The V end lost 4 bases, the J end lost 1 base, and 9 bases lay between the germline ends. CDR1 SGHNT and CDR2 YYREEE come from the germline V gene (reference sequence). The CDR3 loop spans 14 amino acids.

The J gene is TRBJ1-1, the V gene TRBV27; D remains unclear. The germline V and J ends were trimmed by 4 bases and 4 bases, with 16 bases remaining between them. This CDR3 spans 15 amino acids. CDR1 and CDR2 (germline): MNHEY, SMNVEV (reference sequence). CDR3 protein: CASSSGSGVGTEAFF. CDR3 nucleotides: TGTGCCAGCAGTTCCGGATCCGGGGTGGGCACTGAAGCTTTCTTT.

V and J are TRBV6-5 and TRBJ2-3; D uncertain. Germline V lookup: CDR1 MNHEY, CDR2 SVGAGI. Trimming stripped 2 bases from V and 6 bases from J, with 12 bases between. This CDR3 spans 14 amino acids. The CDR3 here is CASSYDLPGDTQYF. The CDR3 region has the DNA TGTGCCAGCAGTTACGATCTACCGGGTGATACGCAGTATTTT.

This clone was seen only a few times. This sample also contains other DNA sequences that code for the same CDR3. The chain is built from TRBV27 and TRBJ1-2; TRBD1 matches at 7 bases. The length of the CDR3 is 13 residues. Unmatched junction bases numbered 1, after V lost 2 bases and J lost 4 bases. CDR1 and CDR2 from the germline V gene are MNHEY and SMNVEV (reference sequence). The CDR3: CASSLRDSYGYTF. The CDR3 DNA reads TGTGCCAGCAGTTTAAGGGACAGCTATGGCTACACCTTC.

In this sample, this clone turned up once. This chain joins TRBV18 and TRBJ1-1, with D possibly matching TRBD1 (5 bases). Germline CDR1 reads KGHSH; CDR2 reads LQKENI. Trimming left V 3 bases short and J 0 bases short, with 11 bases between. The CDR3 consists of 15 residues. CDR3 sequence: CASSPLPGMNTEAFF. CDR3 sequence (DNA): TGTGCCAGCTCACCGTTACCAGGGATGAACACTGAAGCTTTCTTT.

The V and J genes are TRBV19 and TRBJ2-7; TRBD1 aligns across 7 bases. CDR1 is LNHDA, CDR2 SQIVND, per germline (reference sequence). V shed 5 bases, J shed 2 bases, and the junction held 6 bases outside the gene matches. The CDR3 is 14 amino acids. In DNA form, the CDR3 reads TGTGCCAGTAGTGCGAGGGACAGTACCTACGAGCAGTACTTC. It is translated as CASSARDSTYEQYF.

The DNA for the CDR3 is TGTGCCAGCAGCCCGCGAGTCGGCCAGGGCACAGATACGCAGTATTTT. Its translation is CASSPRVGQGTDTQYF. V and J are TRBV5-4 and TRBJ2-3; D gene ambiguous. The V and J ends lost 4 bases and 1 base respectively, with 16 bases between them. Germline V gene sequence: CDR1 SGHNT, CDR2 YYREEE (reference sequence). The length of the CDR3 is 16 residues.

The J gene is TRBJ1-3, the V gene TRBV7-2; 8 bases fit TRBD1. V lost 5 bases to trimming and J lost 4 bases; unmatched junction nucleotides: 1. Germline V gene sequence: CDR1 SGHTA, CDR2 FQGNSA. This CDR3 is built from 13 residues. The CDR3 sequence: CASSPGGGNTIYF. The CDR3 DNA reads as TGTGCCAGCAGCCCAGGGGGCGGAAACACCATATATTTT.

The genes are TRBV14 and TRBJ1-6, with D tentatively TRBD1 (6 bases). Per the germline V gene, CDR1 is SGHDN and CDR2 is FVKESK. The CDR3 covers 17 residues. Trimming shortened V by 3 bases and J by 7 bases, and 19 bases separated the two germline ends. The CDR3 sequence is CASSHGGARGNNSPLHF. In DNA form, the CDR3 reads TGTGCCAGCAGCCACGGGGGGGCCCGGGGGAACAATTCACCCCTCCACTTT.

This chain connects TRBV27 to TRBJ2-1, with D hard to call. Germline CDR1 is MNHEY and CDR2 is SMNVEV (reference sequence). The V end lost 2 bases, the J end lost 4 bases, and 6 bases lay between the germline ends. This CDR3 comprises 13 residues. CDR3 sequence reads: CASSLQVYNEQFF. The CDR3 DNA reads TGTGCCAGCAGTTTACAGGTTTACAATGAGCAGTTCTTC.

V gene TRBV10-2 combines with J gene TRBJ1-1; the D gene is possibly TRBD1 (6 bases). Per germline, CDR1 WSHSY and CDR2 SAAADI. The length of the CDR3 is 14 residues. V lost 4 bases, J lost 4 bases, and 13 bases lay in between. The CDR3 region is CASSVNRVSTEAFF. CDR3 bases: TGCGCCAGCAGTGTTAACAGGGTTAGCACTGAAGCTTTCTTT.

This rearrangement joins TRBV27 to TRBJ1-2, with 8 bases aligning to TRBD1. Germline loops: CDR1 MNHEY, CDR2 SMNVEV (reference sequence). CDR3 length: 15 residues. After removal of 2 bases from V and 4 bases from J, the junction contained 6 bases not matched to a gene. CDR3 region: CASSLMQGAVYGYTF. In nucleotides, the CDR3 is TGTGCCAGCAGTTTAATGCAGGGGGCTGTCTATGGCTACACCTTC.

This clone was observed a few times. The chain uses TRBV4-1 and TRBJ1-2, with 7 bases matching TRBD1. This CDR3 region has 15 residues. Germline values: CDR1 MGHRA, CDR2 YSYEKL. Unmatched junction bases numbered 4, after V lost 3 bases and J lost 0 bases. CDR3: CASSHAGQANYGYTF. CDR3 DNA: TGCGCCAGCAGCCACGCCGGACAGGCTAACTATGGCTACACCTTC.

The chain carries TRBV10-2 and TRBJ2-2; 10 bases are a match to TRBD2. Germline V gene sequence: CDR1 WSHSY, CDR2 SAAADI. J lost 5 bases, V lost 2 bases, and 11 bases had no gene match. This CDR3 has 18 amino acids. The chain's CDR3 is CASSEEAGGPVRTGELFF. CDR3 in DNA: TGCGCCAGCAGTGAGGAAGCGGGGGGGCCCGTGAGGACCGGGGAGCTGTTTTTT.

V gene TRBV6-1 combines with J gene TRBJ1-6; TRBD1 aligns across 8 bases. Unmatched junction bases numbered 6, after V lost 7 bases and J lost 4 bases. The CDR3 is made up of 15 amino acids. Germline V CDR1 and CDR2: MNHNS, SASEGT. The CDR3 DNA reads as TGTGCCAGCACAGGGGGCAGAGGGTATAATTCACCCCTCCACTTT. Amino acids: CASTGGRGYNSPLHF.

V and J are TRBV5-6 and TRBJ1-2; the D is unclear. The length of the CDR3 is 16 residues. Germline V CDR1 and CDR2: SGHDT, YYEEEE. V dropped 0 bases and J dropped 4 bases, with 16 bases sitting between them. CDR3 in amino acids: CASSLDPGISSYGYTF. In DNA form, the CDR3 reads TGTGCCAGCAGCTTGGACCCGGGGATAAGTTCCTATGGCTACACCTTC.

V and J are TRBV19 and TRBJ1-2, with 7 nucleotides matching TRBD1. Unmatched junction bases numbered 17, after V lost 5 bases and J lost 8 bases. CDR3 length: 16 amino acids. CDR1 LNHDA and CDR2 SQIVND come from the germline V gene (reference sequence). CDR3 DNA sequence: TGTGCCAGTAGTGTTAACAGGGGCCAACGCTCAAGGGGCTACACCTTC. Protein: CASSVNRGQRSRGYTF.

This clone was recorded once. The chain is built from TRBV6-1 and TRBJ2-7, with 7 positions matching TRBD1. V lost 6 bases to trimming and J lost 0 bases; unmatched junction nucleotides: 8. The germline V gene has CDR1 MNHNS and CDR2 SASEGT. The length of the CDR3 is 15 residues. The DNA of the CDR3 is TGTGCCAGCAGAACATCGACAGGGCGCTCCTACGAGCAGTACTTC. Protein product: CASRTSTGRSYEQYF.

This chain joins TRBV5-1 and TRBJ2-7, with 8 positions matching TRBD1. The CDR3 has 15 residues. V shed 4 bases, J shed 1 base, and the junction held 7 bases outside the gene matches. CDR1 and CDR2 (germline): SGHRS, YFSETQ. This CDR3 reads CASSHGQGPSYEQYF. CDR3 DNA: TGCGCCAGCAGCCATGGACAGGGTCCATCCTACGAGCAGTACTTC.

The V call is TRBV10-2, the J call TRBJ1-3; a possible D gene is TRBD1 (5 bases). The germline V gene has CDR1 WSHSY and CDR2 SAAADI. V dropped 0 bases and J dropped 4 bases, with 13 bases sitting between them. The CDR3 length is 16 residues. In DNA form, the CDR3 reads TGCGCCAGCAGTGAGTCCGCCCCAGGGTGGGGAAACACCATATATTTT. Translation: CASSESAPGWGNTIYF.

The gene calls are TRBV27 and TRBJ1-1, with TRBD1 identical over 8 bases. This CDR3 region has 13 residues. V shed 7 bases and J 5 bases; nucleotides not matched to a gene: 6. CDR1 is MNHEY, CDR2 SMNVEV, per germline (reference sequence). The CDR3: CASTGTGRTEAFF. Written as DNA, the CDR3 is TGTGCCAGCACCGGGACAGGTCGGACTGAAGCTTTCTTT.

This chain links TRBV4-3 with TRBJ2-5; D remains ambiguous. Germline V lookup: CDR1 LGHNA, CDR2 YSLEER. The CDR3 runs to 16 residues. Trimming pared 0 bases from V and 3 bases from J, leaving 14 bases between. The CDR3 nucleotides are TGCGCCAGCAGCCAAGACGGTACAGAAACAGAAGAGACCCAGTACTTC. This gives the protein CASSQDGTETEETQYF.